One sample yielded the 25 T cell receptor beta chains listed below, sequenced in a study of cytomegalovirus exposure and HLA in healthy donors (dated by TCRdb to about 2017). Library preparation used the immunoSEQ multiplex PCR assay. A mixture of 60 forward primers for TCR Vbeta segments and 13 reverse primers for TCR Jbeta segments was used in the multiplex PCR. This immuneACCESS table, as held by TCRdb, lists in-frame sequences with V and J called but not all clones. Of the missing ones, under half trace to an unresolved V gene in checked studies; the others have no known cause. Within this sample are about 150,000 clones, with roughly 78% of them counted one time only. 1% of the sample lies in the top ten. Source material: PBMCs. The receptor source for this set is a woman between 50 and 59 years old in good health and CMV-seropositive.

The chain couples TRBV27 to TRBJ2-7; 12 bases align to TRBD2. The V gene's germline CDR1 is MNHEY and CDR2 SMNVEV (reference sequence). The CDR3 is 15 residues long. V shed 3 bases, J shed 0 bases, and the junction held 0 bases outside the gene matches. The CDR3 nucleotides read TGTGCCAGCAGTTTGACTAGCGGGAGCTCCTACGAGCAGTACTTC. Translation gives CASSLTSGSSYEQYF.

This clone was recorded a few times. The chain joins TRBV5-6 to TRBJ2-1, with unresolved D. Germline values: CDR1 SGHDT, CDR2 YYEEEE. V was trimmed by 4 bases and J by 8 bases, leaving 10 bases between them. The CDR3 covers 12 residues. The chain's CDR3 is CASSRTQYEQFF. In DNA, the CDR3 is TGTGCCAGCAGCCGTACACAGTATGAGCAGTTCTTC.

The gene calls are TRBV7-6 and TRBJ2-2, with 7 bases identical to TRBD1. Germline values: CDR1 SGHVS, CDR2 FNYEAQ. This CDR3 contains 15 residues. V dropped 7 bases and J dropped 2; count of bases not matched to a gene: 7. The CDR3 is CASTGTVFNTGELFF. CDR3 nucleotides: TGTGCCAGCACCGGGACAGTGTTCAACACCGGGGAGCTGTTTTTT. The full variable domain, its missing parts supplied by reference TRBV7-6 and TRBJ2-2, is GAGVSQSPRYKVTKRGQDVALRCDPISGHVSLYWYRQALGQGPEFLTYFNYEAQQDKSGLPNDRFSAERPEGSISTLTIQRTEQRDSAMYRCASTGTVFNTGELFFGEGSRLTVL.

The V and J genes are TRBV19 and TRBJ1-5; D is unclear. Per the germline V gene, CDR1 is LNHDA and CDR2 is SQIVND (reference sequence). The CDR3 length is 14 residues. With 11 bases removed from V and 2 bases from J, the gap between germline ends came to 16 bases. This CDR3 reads CASGGLRGNQPQHF. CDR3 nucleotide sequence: TGTGCCTCCGGTGGCTTGAGGGGCAATCAGCCCCAGCATTTT.

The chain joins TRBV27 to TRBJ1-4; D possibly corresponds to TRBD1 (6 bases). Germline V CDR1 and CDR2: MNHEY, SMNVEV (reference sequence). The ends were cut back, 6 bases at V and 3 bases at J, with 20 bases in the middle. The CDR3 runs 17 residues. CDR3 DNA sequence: TGTGCCAGCAGCCCCCAGGGGACACGCGCTTCTAATGAAAAACTGTTTTTT. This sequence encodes CASSPQGTRASNEKLFF.

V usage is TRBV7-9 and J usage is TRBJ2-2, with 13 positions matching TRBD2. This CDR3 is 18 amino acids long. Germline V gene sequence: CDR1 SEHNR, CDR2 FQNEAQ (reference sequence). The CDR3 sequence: CSTPSKRLAGGGTGELFF. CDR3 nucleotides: TGTTCCACACCTTCCAAGAGACTAGCGGGAGGAGGTACCGGGGAGCTGTTTTTT.

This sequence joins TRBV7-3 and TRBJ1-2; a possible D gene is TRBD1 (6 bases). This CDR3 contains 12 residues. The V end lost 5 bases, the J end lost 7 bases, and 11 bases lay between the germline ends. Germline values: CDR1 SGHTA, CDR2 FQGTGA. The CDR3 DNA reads TGTGCCAGCAGCCGCCAGGGGAGTGGCTACACCTTC. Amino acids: CASSRQGSGYTF.

CDR3 in amino acids: CASSPPAPAGGPLHF. The CDR3 DNA sequence: TGTGCCAGCTCACCACCGGCCCCAGCGGGCGGGCCCCTCCACTTT. The V call is TRBV18, the J call TRBJ1-6; no clear D. V lost 0 bases and J lost 13, with 16 bases in between. Germline CDR1 and CDR2: KGHSH and LQKENI. The CDR3 has 15 residues.

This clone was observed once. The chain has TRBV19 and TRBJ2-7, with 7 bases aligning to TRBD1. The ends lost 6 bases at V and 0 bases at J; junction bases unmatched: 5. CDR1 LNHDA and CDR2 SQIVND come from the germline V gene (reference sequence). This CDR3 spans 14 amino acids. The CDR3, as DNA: TGTGCCAGTAGAACACAGGGGTCCTCCTACGAGCAGTACTTC. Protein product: CASRTQGSSYEQYF.

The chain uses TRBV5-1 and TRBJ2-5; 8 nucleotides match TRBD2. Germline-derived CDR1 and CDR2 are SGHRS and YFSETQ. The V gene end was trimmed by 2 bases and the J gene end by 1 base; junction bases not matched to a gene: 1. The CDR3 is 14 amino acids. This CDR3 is CASSLAGAQETQYF. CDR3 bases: TGCGCCAGCAGCTTAGCGGGGGCCCAAGAGACCCAGTACTTC.

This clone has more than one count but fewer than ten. CDR3 DNA: TGTGCCAGCTCACCAGTCACAGGGTCGGGCAATCAGCCCCAGCATTTT. Its translation: CASSPVTGSGNQPQHF. The V call is TRBV18, the J call TRBJ1-5; perhaps TRBD1 as D (6 bases). The germline V gene encodes CDR1 KGHSH and CDR2 LQKENI. The CDR3 is made up of 16 amino acids. Trimming took 2 bases from V and 2 from J, leaving 13 bases between them.

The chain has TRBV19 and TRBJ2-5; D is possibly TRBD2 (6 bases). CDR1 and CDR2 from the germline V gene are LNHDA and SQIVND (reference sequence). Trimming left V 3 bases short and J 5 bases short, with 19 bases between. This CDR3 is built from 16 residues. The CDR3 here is CASSMPPGLGGETQYF. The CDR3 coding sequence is TGTGCCAGTAGTATGCCCCCAGGGCTCGGGGGTGAGACCCAGTACTTC. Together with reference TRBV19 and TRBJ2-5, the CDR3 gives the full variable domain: DGGITQSPKYLFRKEGQNVTLSCEQNLNHDAMYWYRQDPGQGLRLIYYSQIVNDFQKGDIAEGYSVSREKKESFPLTVTSAQKNPTAFYLCASSMPPGLGGETQYFGPGTRLLVL.

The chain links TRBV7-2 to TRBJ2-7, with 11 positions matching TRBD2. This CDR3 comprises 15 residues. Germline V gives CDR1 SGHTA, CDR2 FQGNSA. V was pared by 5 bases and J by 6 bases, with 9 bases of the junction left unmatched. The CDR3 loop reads CASSQELAGAGEQYF. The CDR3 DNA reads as TGTGCCAGCAGCCAAGAACTAGCGGGGGCAGGCGAGCAGTACTTC.

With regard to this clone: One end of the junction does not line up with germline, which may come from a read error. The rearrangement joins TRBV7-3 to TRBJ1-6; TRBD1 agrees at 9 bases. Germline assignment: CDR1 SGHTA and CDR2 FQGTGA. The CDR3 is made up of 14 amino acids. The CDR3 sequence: CASSEPGGDREVVF. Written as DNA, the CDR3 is TGTGCCAGCAGCGAGCCTGGGGGGGACAGGGAGGTTGTCTTT.

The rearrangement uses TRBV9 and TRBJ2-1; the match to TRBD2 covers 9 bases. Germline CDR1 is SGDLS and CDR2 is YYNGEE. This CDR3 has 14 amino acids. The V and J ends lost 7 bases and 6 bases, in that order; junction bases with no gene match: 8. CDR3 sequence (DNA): TGTGCCAGCGATAGCGGGAGTTCACTCAATGAGCAGTTCTTC. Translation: CASDSGSSLNEQFF.

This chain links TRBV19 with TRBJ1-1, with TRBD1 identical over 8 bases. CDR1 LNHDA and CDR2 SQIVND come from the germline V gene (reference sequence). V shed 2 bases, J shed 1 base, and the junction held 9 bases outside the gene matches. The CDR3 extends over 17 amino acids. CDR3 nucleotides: TGTGCCAGTAGTATAAAGGCCCGGACAGGGCCGAACACTGAAGCTTTCTTT. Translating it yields CASSIKARTGPNTEAFF.

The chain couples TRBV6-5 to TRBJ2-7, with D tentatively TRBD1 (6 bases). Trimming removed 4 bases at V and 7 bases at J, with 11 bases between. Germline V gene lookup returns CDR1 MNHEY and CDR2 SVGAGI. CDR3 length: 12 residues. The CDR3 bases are TGTGCCAGCAGTTCGGACAGAGGGGAGCAGTACTTC. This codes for CASSSDRGEQYF.

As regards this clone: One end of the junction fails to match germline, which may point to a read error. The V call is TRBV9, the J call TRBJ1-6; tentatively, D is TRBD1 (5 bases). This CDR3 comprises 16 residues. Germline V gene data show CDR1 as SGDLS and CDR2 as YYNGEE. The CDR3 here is CASSGQTAGYSSPLHF. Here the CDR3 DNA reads TGTGCCAGCAGCGGACAGACGGCAGGGTATAGTTCACCCCTCCACTTT.

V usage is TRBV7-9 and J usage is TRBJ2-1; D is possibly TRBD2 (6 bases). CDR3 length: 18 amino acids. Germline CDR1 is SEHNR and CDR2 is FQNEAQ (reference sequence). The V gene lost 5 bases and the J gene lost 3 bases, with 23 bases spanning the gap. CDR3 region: CASSTPTSGLPNYNEQFF. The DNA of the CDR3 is TGTGCCAGCAGCACACCCACATCGGGACTGCCAAACTACAATGAGCAGTTCTTC.

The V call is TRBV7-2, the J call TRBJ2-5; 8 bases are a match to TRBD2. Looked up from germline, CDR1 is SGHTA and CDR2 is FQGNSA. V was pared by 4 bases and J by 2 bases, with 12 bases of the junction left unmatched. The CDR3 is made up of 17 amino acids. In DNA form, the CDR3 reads TGTGCCAGCAGCTCAGGGCGGTTAGCGGGGTCTCAAGAGACCCAGTACTTC. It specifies CASSSGRLAGSQETQYF.

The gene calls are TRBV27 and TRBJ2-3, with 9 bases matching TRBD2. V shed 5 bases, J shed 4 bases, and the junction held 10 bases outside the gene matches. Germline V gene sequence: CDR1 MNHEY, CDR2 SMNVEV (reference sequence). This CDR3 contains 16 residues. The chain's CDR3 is CASSPLAGGLPDTQYF. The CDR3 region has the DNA TGTGCCAGCAGTCCCCTGGCGGGAGGGCTCCCAGATACGCAGTATTTT.

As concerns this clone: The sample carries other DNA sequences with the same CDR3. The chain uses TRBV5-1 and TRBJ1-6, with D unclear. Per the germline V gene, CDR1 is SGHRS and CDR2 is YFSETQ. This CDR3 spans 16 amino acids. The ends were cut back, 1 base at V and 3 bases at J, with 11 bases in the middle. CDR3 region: CASSLSRSDYNSPLHF. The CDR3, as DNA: TGCGCCAGCAGCTTGAGCCGTTCTGACTATAATTCACCCCTCCACTTT. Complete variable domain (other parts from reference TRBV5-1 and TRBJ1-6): KAGVTQTPRYLIKTRGQQVTLSCSPISGHRSVSWYQQTPGQGLQFLFEYFSETQRNKGNFPGRFSGRQFSNSRSEMNVSTLELGDSALYLCASSLSRSDYNSPLHFGNGTRLTVT.

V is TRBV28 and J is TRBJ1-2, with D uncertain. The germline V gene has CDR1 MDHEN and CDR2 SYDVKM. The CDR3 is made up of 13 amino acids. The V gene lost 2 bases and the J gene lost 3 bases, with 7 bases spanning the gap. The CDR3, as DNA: TGTGCCAGCAGTTTAGACACTCACTATGGCTACACCTTC. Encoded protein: CASSLDTHYGYTF.

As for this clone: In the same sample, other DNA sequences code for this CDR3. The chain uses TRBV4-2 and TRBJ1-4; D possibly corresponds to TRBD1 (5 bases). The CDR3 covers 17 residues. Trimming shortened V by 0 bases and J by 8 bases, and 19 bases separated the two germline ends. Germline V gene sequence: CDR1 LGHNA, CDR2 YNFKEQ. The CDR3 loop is CASSQEPQRGSGEKLFF. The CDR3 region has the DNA TGTGCCAGCAGCCAAGAACCCCAGCGGGGCAGTGGCGAAAAACTGTTTTTT.

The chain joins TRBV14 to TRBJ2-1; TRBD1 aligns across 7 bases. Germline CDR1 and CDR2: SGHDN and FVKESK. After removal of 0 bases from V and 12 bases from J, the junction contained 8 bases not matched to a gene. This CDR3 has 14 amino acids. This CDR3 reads CASSQDRTGFGQFF. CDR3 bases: TGTGCCAGCAGCCAAGACCGGACAGGCTTCGGGCAGTTCTTC.